The 23 T cell receptor beta chains below were found in one sample sequenced in a study of cytomegalovirus exposure and HLA in healthy donors. The PCR made use of 60 Vbeta and 13 Jbeta primers. Measured with immunoSEQ multiplex PCR; TCRdb has only the in-frame clones, and not every one. The table has some 140,000 clones, around four fifths seen once. The sequenced sample consisted of PBMCs. The source of these receptors is a man between 35 and 55 years old in good health and CMV-seronegative.

The V gene is TRBV7-2, the J gene TRBJ1-2; 8 bases are a match to TRBD1. V shed 5 bases and J 4 bases; nucleotides not matched to a gene: 9. This CDR3 has 15 amino acids. Looked up from germline, CDR1 is SGHTA and CDR2 is FQGNSA. CDR3 in DNA: TGTGCCAGCAGCCCACCGGGACAGGCTTTCTATGGCTACACCTTC. It yields the protein CASSPPGQAFYGYTF.

CDR3: CSVEDIVAGEQFF. The CDR3 DNA sequence: TGCAGCGTTGAAGATATTGTAGCGGGTGAGCAGTTCTTC. V usage is TRBV29-1 and J usage is TRBJ2-1; 7 bases line up with TRBD2. The CDR3 is 13 residues long. V lost 0 bases and J lost 9; bases outside the gene matches: 5. Germline values: CDR1 SQVTM, CDR2 ANQGSEA.

The chain employs TRBV6-1 and TRBJ1-2; no clear D. The CDR3 consists of 12 residues. The V gene lost 6 bases and the J gene lost 3 bases, with 8 bases spanning the gap. Germline-derived CDR1 and CDR2 are MNHNS and SASEGT. The CDR3 coding sequence is TGTGCCAGCAGGCGACTTGACTATGGCTACACCTTC. Translating gives CASRRLDYGYTF.

This clone was recorded only once. The V gene is TRBV19, the J gene TRBJ2-1; 9 bases agree with TRBD1. Unmatched junction bases numbered 8, after V lost 7 bases and J lost 1 base. The CDR3 covers 16 residues. Germline CDR1 LNHDA, CDR2 SQIVND (reference sequence). The CDR3 sequence is CASTPTGGESYNEQFF. The CDR3 bases are TGTGCCAGTACCCCCACAGGGGGCGAGTCCTACAATGAGCAGTTCTTC. The full variable domain, with the rest looked up from reference TRBV19 and TRBJ2-1, is DGGITQSPKYLFRKEGQNVTLSCEQNLNHDAMYWYRQDPGQGLRLIYYSQIVNDFQKGDIAEGYSVSREKKESFPLTVTSAQKNPTAFYLCASTPTGGESYNEQFFGPGTRLTVL.

The genes are TRBV25-1 and TRBJ2-2, with 9 positions matching TRBD2. The CDR3 sequence is 16 residues long. CDR1 and CDR2 (germline): MGHDK, SYGVNS. The V and J ends lost 5 bases and 3 bases, in that order; junction bases with no gene match: 7. Here the CDR3 reads CASSSPGTSYTGELFF. CDR3 bases: TGTGCCAGCAGTTCCCCCGGGACTAGCTACACCGGGGAGCTGTTTTTT.

The chain is built from TRBV5-1 and TRBJ2-2, with 7 bases aligning to TRBD1. The germline CDR1 and CDR2 sequences are SGHRS and YFSETQ. The junction had 10 bases not matched to a gene; V was cut back by 4 bases and J by 4 bases. The CDR3 is made up of 16 amino acids. CDR3 sequence (DNA): TGCGCCAGCAGCCCCGGACAGGCTCCGGGCACCGGGGAGCTGTTTTTT. This gives the protein CASSPGQAPGTGELFF.

The chain's CDR3 is CASSLGHSGANVLTF. CDR3 DNA sequence: TGTGCCAGCAGTTTAGGGCACTCTGGGGCCAACGTCCTGACTTTC. V usage is TRBV27 and J usage is TRBJ2-6; no clear D gene. The V gene lost 2 bases and the J gene lost 0 bases, with 5 bases spanning the gap. The CDR3 runs to 15 residues. CDR1 is MNHEY and CDR2 is SMNVEV in the germline V gene (reference sequence).

The chain has TRBV7-2 and TRBJ2-1, with 11 bases fitting TRBD2. The CDR3 length is 15 residues. Per the germline V gene, CDR1 is SGHTA and CDR2 is FQGNSA. The junction had 4 bases not matched to a gene; V was cut back by 3 bases and J by 6 bases. The CDR3 here is CASSLGTSGINEQFF. DNA of the CDR3: TGTGCCAGCAGCTTGGGGACTAGCGGTATCAATGAGCAGTTCTTC.

V usage is TRBV13 and J usage is TRBJ2-3; no clear D. The V end lost 2 bases, the J end lost 1 base, and 7 bases lay between the germline ends. The germline V gene encodes CDR1 PRHDT and CDR2 FYEKMQ (reference sequence). This CDR3 has 14 residues. In DNA form, the CDR3 reads TGTGCCAGCAGCTTAAATCCGGGCACAGATACGCAGTATTTT. Encoded protein: CASSLNPGTDTQYF. Full variable domain (missing parts from reference TRBV13 and TRBJ2-3): AAGVIQSPRHLIKEKRETATLKCYPIPRHDTVYWYQQGPGQDPQFLISFYEKMQSDKGSIPDRFSAQQFSDYHSELNMSSLELGDSALYFCASSLNPGTDTQYFGPGTRLTVL.

This chain joins TRBV6-6 and TRBJ1-3; D is undetermined. This CDR3 is 15 amino acids long. With 2 bases removed from V and 7 bases from J, the gap between germline ends came to 15 bases. Per germline, CDR1 MNHNY and CDR2 SVGAGI (reference sequence). The CDR3 nucleotides are TGTGCCAGCAGTTACGCCGAGGGTCCAGACAACACCATATATTTT. Protein: CASSYAEGPDNTIYF.

This chain uses TRBV27 with TRBJ2-7; 7 nucleotides line up with TRBD2. CDR1 and CDR2 (germline): MNHEY, SMNVEV (reference sequence). The V segment lost 0 bases and the J segment 6 bases; nucleotides outside the gene matches: 2. The CDR3 has 13 residues. The CDR3 sequence is CASSLSGGGEQYF. DNA of the CDR3: TGTGCCAGCAGTTTATCGGGGGGGGGCGAGCAGTACTTC.

This chain links TRBV27 with TRBJ2-7, with a possible D match to TRBD2 (8 bases). Trimming stripped 4 bases from V and 3 bases from J, with 22 bases between. The CDR3 is 17 residues long. The germline gives CDR1 MNHEY, CDR2 SMNVEV (reference sequence). The CDR3 is CASSSLGRGRGDYEQYF. CDR3 coding DNA: TGTGCCAGCAGTTCATTGGGAAGGGGGCGGGGGGACTACGAGCAGTACTTC.

Only one count was recorded for this clone. This chain links TRBV7-2 with TRBJ2-7; 8 nucleotides match TRBD1. The V and J ends lost 4 bases and 2 bases, in that order; junction bases with no gene match: 4. Germline loops: CDR1 SGHTA, CDR2 FQGNSA. The CDR3 sequence is 14 residues long. In DNA form, the CDR3 reads TGTGCCAGCAGCTCCGGGACAGGAGCCTACGAGCAGTACTTC. Amino acids: CASSSGTGAYEQYF.

V and J are TRBV16 and TRBJ2-7; no definite D call. The CDR3 is made up of 14 amino acids. V lost 1 base and J 4 bases, leaving 11 bases between the germline ends. In germline, CDR1 is KGHSY, CDR2 FQNENV. CDR3 sequence: CASSQFEAVYEQYF. CDR3 in DNA: TGTGCCAGCAGCCAATTTGAGGCCGTTTACGAGCAGTACTTC. Full variable domain (outside the CDR3, taken from reference TRBV16 and TRBJ2-7): GEEVAQTPKHLVRGEGQKAKLYCAPIKGHSYVFWYQQVLKNEFKFLISFQNENVFDETGMPKERFSAKCLPNSPCSLEIQATKLEDSAVYFCASSQFEAVYEQYFGPGTRLTVT.

This clone was detected a few times. The gene calls are TRBV19 and TRBJ2-7; tentative D call: TRBD1 (6 bases). Germline V gene sequence: CDR1 LNHDA, CDR2 SQIVND (reference sequence). V was cut by 5 bases and J by 2 bases, with 16 bases left in between. This CDR3 has 15 amino acids. CDR3: CASSLRGNPPYEQYF. For the CDR3, the DNA is TGTGCCAGTAGTCTCAGGGGCAACCCTCCCTACGAGCAGTACTTC.

The table lists this clone with a few counts. This chain links TRBV5-4 with TRBJ2-5; 7 bases align to TRBD1. Germline assignment: CDR1 SGHNT and CDR2 YYREEE (reference sequence). V dropped 1 base and J dropped 2; count of bases not matched to a gene: 5. The CDR3 covers 15 residues. Here the CDR3 DNA reads TGTGCCAGCAGCTTGTACGGGGACAGACAAGAGACCCAGTACTTC. This encodes CASSLYGDRQETQYF.

The V call is TRBV4-1, the J call TRBJ2-7; D is perhaps TRBD1 (6 bases). Germline V gene lookup returns CDR1 MGHRA and CDR2 YSYEKL. The length of the CDR3 is 15 residues. V lost 2 bases and J lost 4, with 15 bases in between. This CDR3 is CASSQFIQGYYEQYF. As DNA, the CDR3 is TGCGCCAGCAGCCAATTTATCCAGGGGTATTACGAGCAGTACTTC.

The chain employs TRBV5-6 and TRBJ2-3; possibly TRBD1 for D (5 bases). V shed 7 bases and J shed 3 bases, with 18 bases lying between them. The CDR3 is 15 amino acids. Germline-derived CDR1 and CDR2 are SGHDT and YYEEEE. The CDR3 bases are TGTGCCAGCCCTTGCTTGGGGCGTGTGACAGATACGCAGTATTTT. It translates to CASPCLGRVTDTQYF.

The rearrangement joins TRBV4-1 to TRBJ2-1, with 10 bases identical to TRBD2. This CDR3 contains 17 residues. In germline, CDR1 is MGHRA, CDR2 YSYEKL. The junction had 13 bases not matched to a gene; V was cut back by 4 bases and J by 7 bases. The DNA for the CDR3 is TGCGCCAGCAGCCCACCTTTCGCAGCGGGAGGGCGGAATGAGCAGTTCTTC. Translating it yields CASSPPFAAGGRNEQFF.

The chain has TRBV6-6 and TRBJ2-2; D remains unclear. V was cut by 5 bases and J by 4 bases, with 8 bases left in between. Germline CDR1 MNHNY, CDR2 SVGAGI (reference sequence). CDR3 length equals 13 residues. This CDR3 reads CASSKLLTGELFF. CDR3 nucleotide sequence: TGTGCCAGCAGTAAACTCCTCACCGGGGAGCTGTTTTTT.

The V and J genes are TRBV6-5 and TRBJ2-7; TRBD2 might be the D (6 bases). Per germline, CDR1 MNHEY and CDR2 SVGAGI. The V end lost 0 bases, the J end lost 3 bases, and 15 bases lay between the germline ends. This CDR3 has 16 amino acids. CDR3 DNA: TGTGCCAGCAGTTACTCGAGGGCCGCCGGGGGCTACGAGCAGTACTTC. Its protein product is CASSYSRAAGGYEQYF.

V gene TRBV5-1 combines with J gene TRBJ1-4; the D gene is possibly TRBD1 (6 bases). This CDR3 contains 18 residues. The germline V gene has CDR1 SGHRS and CDR2 YFSETQ. Trimming shortened V by 2 bases and J by 3 bases, and 20 bases separated the two germline ends. As DNA, the CDR3 is TGCGCCAGCAGCTTAGTGTCTTTAGGGGGGGCTCCTAATGAAAAACTGTTTTTT. Its translation: CASSLVSLGGAPNEKLFF.

The V call is TRBV5-4, the J call TRBJ1-2; possibly TRBD1 for D (5 bases). V gave up 4 bases and J gave up 7 bases, with 14 bases separating them. The CDR3 contains 13 residues. Germline loops: CDR1 SGHNT, CDR2 YYREEE (reference sequence). Here the CDR3 DNA reads TGTGCCAGCAGCCCAGGGCCCGGGCTTGGCTACACCTTC. It translates to CASSPGPGLGYTF.